This TCR beta chain was identified during a study of T cell changes during pregnancy in multiple sclerosis. Per germline, CDR1 MNHEY and CDR2 SVGAGI. Germline trimming cut 4 bases from V and 10 bases from J; bases unmatched to any gene: 11. The CDR3 contains 15 residues. Here immunoSEQ multiplex PCR was the method, and the copy in TCRdb shows in-frame clones only, minus some. The sample consists of tens of thousands of clones, 91% of them appearing once. The TCR was taken from a female donor in good health, enrolled as a control in a pregnancy study. Sequencing used peripheral blood, obtained in the first trimester of pregnancy. The J gene is TRBJ2-1, the V gene TRBV6-5, with 9 bases fitting TRBD1. CDR3 coding DNA: TGTGCCAGCAGTTGGGGGACAGGGAGGAGCGGGGAGCAGTTCTTC. Protein sequence: CASSWGTGRSGEQFF.